The 23 T cell receptor beta chains listed next were all sequenced from one sample in a study of blood T cell repertoires in COVID-19. The repertoire was sequenced with immunoSEQ multiplex PCR; TCRdb's copy has only in-frame clones and lacks some. This table has tens of thousands of clones, less than 85% appearing once. Specimen: peripheral blood. These receptors all stem from a man aged 50 or older with COVID-19, enrolled during active disease.

The V and J genes are TRBV3-1 (or the pseudogene TRBV3-2) and TRBJ2-5; 12 nucleotides agree with TRBD2. Germline assignment: CDR1 LGHDT and CDR2 YNNKEL (reference sequence). V shed 2 bases, J shed 3 bases, and the junction held 4 bases outside the gene matches. The CDR3 spans 16 residues. CDR3 sequence (DNA): TGTGCCAGCAGCCAACTAGCGGGGGGGCCGAAAGAGACCCAGTACTTC. This encodes CASSQLAGGPKETQYF.

J is TRBJ1-2 and V is TRBV6-5; 12 nucleotides line up with TRBD1. This CDR3 has 15 residues. The V segment lost 5 bases and the J segment 5 bases; nucleotides outside the gene matches: 6. Germline CDR1 and CDR2: MNHEY and SVGAGI. The CDR3 here is CASSLGTGGAYGYTF. As DNA, the CDR3 is TGTGCCAGCAGTCTAGGGACAGGGGGCGCATATGGCTACACCTTC.

V gene TRBV11-3 combines with J gene TRBJ2-3; 11 nucleotides line up with TRBD2. The CDR3 is 17 amino acids. V was pared by 0 bases and J by 2 bases, with 4 bases of the junction left unmatched. CDR1 and CDR2 from the germline V gene are SGHNT and YENEEA. In DNA, the CDR3 is TGTGCCAGCAGCTTAGATAGCGGGGGGGCATCCACAGATACGCAGTATTTT. Translating gives CASSLDSGGASTDTQYF.

This clone has a single count. The chain combines TRBV7-2 with TRBJ1-2; no clear D. Germline V gene lookup returns CDR1 SGHTA and CDR2 FQGNSA. CDR3 length: 14 amino acids. V lost 0 bases to trimming and J lost 7 bases, with 12 bases between them. DNA of the CDR3: TGTGCCAGCAGCTTAGCCGACAATGCGGGTGGCTACACCTTC. Translating gives CASSLADNAGGYTF.

The gene calls are TRBV7-3 and TRBJ2-5; 7 bases line up with TRBD1. CDR3 length: 16 amino acids. With V trimmed by 5 bases and J by 2 bases, 11 bases remained unmatched. Germline CDR1 is SGHTA and CDR2 is FQGTGA. CDR3 sequence: CASSRRGGPMQETQYF. The DNA for the CDR3 is TGTGCCAGCAGCCGTCGAGGGGGCCCCATGCAAGAGACCCAGTACTTC.

This clone showed up just once. V is TRBV30 and J is TRBJ2-1; 7 bases are shared with TRBD1. The CDR3 has 13 amino acids. CDR1 and CDR2 (germline): GTSNPN, SVGIG (reference sequence). V lost 4 bases, J lost 0 bases, and 0 bases stayed unmatched. The CDR3 DNA follows: TGTGCCTGGACAGGGGGCTCCTACAATGAGCAGTTCTTC. Its protein product is CAWTGGSYNEQFF. Filled out from reference TRBV30 and TRBJ2-1, the complete variable domain reads SQTIHQWPATLVQPVGSPLSLECTVEGTSNPNLYWYRQAAGRGLQLLFYSVGIGQISSEVPQNLSASRPQDRQFILSSKKLLLSDSGFYLCAWTGGSYNEQFFGPGTRLTVL.

V and J are TRBV19 and TRBJ1-4; TRBD1 matches at 7 bases. Germline V CDR1 and CDR2: LNHDA, SQIVND (reference sequence). The J segment lost 1 base and the V segment lost 4 bases, leaving 6 bases of the junction unmatched. The CDR3 contains 16 residues. CDR3 in amino acids: CASSTKGGETNEKLFF. The CDR3 region has the DNA TGTGCCAGTAGTACTAAAGGGGGCGAAACTAATGAAAAACTGTTTTTT.

The chain recombines TRBV7-9 with TRBJ2-1, with D maybe TRBD2 (5 bases). V lost 4 bases, J lost 4 bases, and 20 bases lay in between. The CDR3 spans 17 residues. The germline V gene has CDR1 SEHNR and CDR2 FQNEAQ (reference sequence). The CDR3 DNA reads as TGTGCCAGCAGCTCGGCCAAGATGAGGGCACGTTACAATGAGCAGTTCTTC. It specifies CASSSAKMRARYNEQFF. Full variable domain (rest looked up from reference TRBV7-9 and TRBJ2-1): DTGVSQNPRHKITKRGQNVTFRCDPISEHNRLYWYRQTLGQGPEFLTYFQNEAQLEKSRLLSDRFSAERPKGSFSTLEIQRTEQGDSAMYLCASSSAKMRARYNEQFFGPGTRLTVL.

The rearrangement uses TRBV19 and TRBJ1-4; no clear D gene. The germline CDR1 and CDR2 sequences are LNHDA and SQIVND (reference sequence). V gave up 3 bases and J gave up 1 base, with 12 bases separating them. This CDR3 region has 16 residues. This chain's CDR3 is CASSMVGGGTNEKLFF. The DNA for the CDR3 is TGTGCCAGTAGTATGGTGGGAGGTGGAACTAATGAAAAACTGTTTTTT.

The chain employs TRBV5-1 and TRBJ1-2; maybe TRBD1 (5 bases). The CDR3 extends over 15 amino acids. Trimming pared 4 bases from V and 7 bases from J, leaving 20 bases between. In germline, CDR1 is SGHRS, CDR2 YFSETQ. CDR3 residues: CASSLQPGARGGYTF. The CDR3 nucleotides read TGCGCCAGCAGCCTCCAACCCGGGGCGCGGGGTGGCTACACCTTC.

The rearrangement links TRBV5-1 to TRBJ1-1; D gene ambiguous. CDR3 length: 14 residues. The germline V and J ends were trimmed by 0 bases and 4 bases, with 10 bases remaining between them. Germline values: CDR1 SGHRS, CDR2 YFSETQ. The CDR3 sequence is CASSLDRPGTEAFF. The CDR3 DNA reads TGCGCCAGCAGCTTGGACCGGCCGGGCACTGAAGCTTTCTTT.

J is TRBJ1-2 and V is TRBV6-5; D possibly corresponds to TRBD1 (5 bases). Per the germline V gene, CDR1 is MNHEY and CDR2 is SVGAGI. V lost 0 bases and J 3 bases, leaving 8 bases between the germline ends. This CDR3 is built from 14 residues. The CDR3 region is CASSYSTGDYGYTF. The DNA of the CDR3 is TGTGCCAGCAGTTACTCTACGGGGGACTATGGCTACACCTTC.

CDR3 loop: CSVAGKIGVEAFF. For the CDR3, the DNA is TGCAGCGTTGCGGGTAAGATCGGGGTGGAAGCTTTCTTT. The chain joins TRBV29-1 to TRBJ1-1; D is uncertain. V was pared by 4 bases and J by 8 bases, with 17 bases between. This CDR3 comprises 13 residues. From germline, CDR1 is SQVTM and CDR2 ANQGSEA.

V and J are TRBV7-2 and TRBJ1-2, with 9 bases fitting TRBD1. The CDR3 contains 14 residues. With V trimmed by 6 bases and J by 5 bases, 7 bases remained unmatched. CDR1 SGHTA and CDR2 FQGNSA come from the germline V gene. The CDR3 sequence: CASSGDGTGYGYTF. The CDR3 bases are TGTGCCAGCAGTGGAGACGGGACAGGGTATGGCTACACCTTC. Full variable domain (outside the CDR3, taken from reference TRBV7-2 and TRBJ1-2): GAGVSQSPSNKVTEKGKDVELRCDPISGHTALYWYRQSLGQGLEFLIYFQGNSAPDKSGLPSDRFSAERTGGSVSTLTIQRTQQEDSAVYLCASSGDGTGYGYTFGSGTRLTVV.

Concerning this clone itself: Relative to the germline gene, one junction end is altered; a read error may explain this. The chain uses TRBV7-3 and TRBJ2-1; 8 nucleotides line up with TRBD2. The CDR3 contains 16 residues. Per germline, CDR1 SGHTA and CDR2 FQGTGA. CDR3 in DNA: TGTGCCAGCAGCTTTCGGTCCGGGGGGGCCTACGATGAGCAGTTCTTC. Its protein product is CASSFRSGGAYDEQFF.

The gene calls are TRBV6-1 and TRBJ1-2, with a possible D match to TRBD1 (6 bases). Germline CDR1 MNHNS, CDR2 SASEGT. The V end was cut by 3 bases, the J end by 4 bases, with 12 bases between. The CDR3 has 14 residues. The DNA of the CDR3 is TGTGCCAGCAGTGACCAGGGGTATCTCTATGGCTACACCTTC. Protein product: CASSDQGYLYGYTF.

The chain has TRBV5-6 and TRBJ2-7; 9 positions agree with TRBD1. This CDR3 comprises 17 residues. The V gene end was trimmed by 2 bases and the J gene end by 4 bases; junction bases not matched to a gene: 13. Germline CDR1 and CDR2: SGHDT and YYEEEE. Written as DNA, the CDR3 is TGTGCCAGCAGCTTCTTCCACCGGGACAGGGTTTGGTACGAGCAGTACTTC. The encoded protein is CASSFFHRDRVWYEQYF.

The table lists this clone with a count of one. This chain connects TRBV6-6 to TRBJ2-2; D ambiguous. The CDR3 loop spans 15 amino acids. CDR1 MNHNY and CDR2 SVGAGI come from the germline V gene (reference sequence). Trimming took 5 bases from V and 11 from J, leaving 21 bases between them. CDR3 residues: CASSPQKHEAPELFF. DNA for the CDR3: TGTGCCAGCAGTCCCCAGAAACATGAGGCCCCCGAGCTGTTTTTT.

This clone was observed once. The chain couples TRBV6-6 to TRBJ2-7, with 9 bases matching TRBD2. Per the germline V gene, CDR1 is MNHNY and CDR2 is SVGAGI (reference sequence). The V segment lost 6 bases and the J segment 3 bases; nucleotides outside the gene matches: 9. There are 15 residues in the CDR3. The CDR3 nucleotides read TGTGCCAGCAGGGGCTGGAGCGGGGGGCACTACGAGCAGTACTTC. Protein: CASRGWSGGHYEQYF.

V gene TRBV6-2 or TRBV6-3 combines with J gene TRBJ2-5, with TRBD1 identical over 9 bases. CDR3 size: 15 residues. CDR1 is MNHEY, CDR2 SVGEGT, per germline. V was clipped by 5 bases and J by 3 bases; unmatched bases: 7. The CDR3 spells CASSPVGTGKETQYF. As DNA, the CDR3 is TGTGCCAGCAGTCCCGTCGGGACAGGGAAAGAGACCCAGTACTTC.

This chain links TRBV30 with TRBJ1-2; no firm D call. Germline lookup yields CDR1 GTSNPN and CDR2 SVGIG (reference sequence). CDR3 length equals 15 residues. The ends were cut back, 0 bases at V and 7 bases at J, with 18 bases in the middle. For the CDR3, the DNA is TGTGCCTGGAGTGTACTCCCCCGGGGAGCGGCTGGCTACACCTTC. Its protein product is CAWSVLPRGAAGYTF.

The sample holds a few counts of this clone. The rearrangement uses TRBV3-1 (or the pseudogene TRBV3-2) and TRBJ2-7, with D perhaps matching TRBD2 (6 bases). The ends were cut back, 0 bases at V and 1 base at J, with 16 bases in the middle. Looked up from germline, CDR1 is LGHDT and CDR2 is YNNKEL (reference sequence). CDR3 length: 17 amino acids. The DNA of the CDR3 is TGTGCCAGCAGCCAAGATAATAGGGACTCCCTTTCCTACGAGCAGTACTTC. This codes for CASSQDNRDSLSYEQYF.

This sequence joins TRBV19 and TRBJ1-6, with 8 bases identical to TRBD1. V shed 4 bases, J shed 7 bases, and the junction held 15 bases outside the gene matches. The CDR3 contains 18 residues. From germline, CDR1 is LNHDA and CDR2 SQIVND (reference sequence). CDR3 sequence: CASSTPGAAGGRNSPLHF. The DNA for the CDR3 is TGTGCCAGTAGTACTCCCGGCGCCGCAGGGGGCAGGAATTCACCCCTCCACTTT.